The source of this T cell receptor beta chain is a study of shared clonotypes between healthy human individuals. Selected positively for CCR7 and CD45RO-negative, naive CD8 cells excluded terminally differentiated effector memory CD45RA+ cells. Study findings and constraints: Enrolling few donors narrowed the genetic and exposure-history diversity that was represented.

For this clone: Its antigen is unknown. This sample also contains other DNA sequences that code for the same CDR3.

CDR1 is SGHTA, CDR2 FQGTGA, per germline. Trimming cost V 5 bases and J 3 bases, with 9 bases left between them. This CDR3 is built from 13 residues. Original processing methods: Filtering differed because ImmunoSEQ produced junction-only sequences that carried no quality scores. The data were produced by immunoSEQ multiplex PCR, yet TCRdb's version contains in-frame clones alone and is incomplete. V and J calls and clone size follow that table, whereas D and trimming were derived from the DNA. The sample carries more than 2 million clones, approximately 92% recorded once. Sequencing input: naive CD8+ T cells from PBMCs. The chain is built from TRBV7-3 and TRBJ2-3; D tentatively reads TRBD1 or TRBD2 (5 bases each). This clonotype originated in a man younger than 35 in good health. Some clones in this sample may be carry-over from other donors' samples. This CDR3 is CASSQGRTDTQYF. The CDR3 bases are TGTGCCAGCAGCCAGGGACGGACAGATACGCAGTATTTT. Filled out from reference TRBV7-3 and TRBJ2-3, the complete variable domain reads GAGVSQTPSNKVTEKGKYVELRCDPISGHTALYWYRQSLGQGPEFLIYFQGTGAADDSGLPNDRFFAVRPEGSVSTLKIQRTERGDSAVYLCASSQGRTDTQYFGPGTRLTVL.